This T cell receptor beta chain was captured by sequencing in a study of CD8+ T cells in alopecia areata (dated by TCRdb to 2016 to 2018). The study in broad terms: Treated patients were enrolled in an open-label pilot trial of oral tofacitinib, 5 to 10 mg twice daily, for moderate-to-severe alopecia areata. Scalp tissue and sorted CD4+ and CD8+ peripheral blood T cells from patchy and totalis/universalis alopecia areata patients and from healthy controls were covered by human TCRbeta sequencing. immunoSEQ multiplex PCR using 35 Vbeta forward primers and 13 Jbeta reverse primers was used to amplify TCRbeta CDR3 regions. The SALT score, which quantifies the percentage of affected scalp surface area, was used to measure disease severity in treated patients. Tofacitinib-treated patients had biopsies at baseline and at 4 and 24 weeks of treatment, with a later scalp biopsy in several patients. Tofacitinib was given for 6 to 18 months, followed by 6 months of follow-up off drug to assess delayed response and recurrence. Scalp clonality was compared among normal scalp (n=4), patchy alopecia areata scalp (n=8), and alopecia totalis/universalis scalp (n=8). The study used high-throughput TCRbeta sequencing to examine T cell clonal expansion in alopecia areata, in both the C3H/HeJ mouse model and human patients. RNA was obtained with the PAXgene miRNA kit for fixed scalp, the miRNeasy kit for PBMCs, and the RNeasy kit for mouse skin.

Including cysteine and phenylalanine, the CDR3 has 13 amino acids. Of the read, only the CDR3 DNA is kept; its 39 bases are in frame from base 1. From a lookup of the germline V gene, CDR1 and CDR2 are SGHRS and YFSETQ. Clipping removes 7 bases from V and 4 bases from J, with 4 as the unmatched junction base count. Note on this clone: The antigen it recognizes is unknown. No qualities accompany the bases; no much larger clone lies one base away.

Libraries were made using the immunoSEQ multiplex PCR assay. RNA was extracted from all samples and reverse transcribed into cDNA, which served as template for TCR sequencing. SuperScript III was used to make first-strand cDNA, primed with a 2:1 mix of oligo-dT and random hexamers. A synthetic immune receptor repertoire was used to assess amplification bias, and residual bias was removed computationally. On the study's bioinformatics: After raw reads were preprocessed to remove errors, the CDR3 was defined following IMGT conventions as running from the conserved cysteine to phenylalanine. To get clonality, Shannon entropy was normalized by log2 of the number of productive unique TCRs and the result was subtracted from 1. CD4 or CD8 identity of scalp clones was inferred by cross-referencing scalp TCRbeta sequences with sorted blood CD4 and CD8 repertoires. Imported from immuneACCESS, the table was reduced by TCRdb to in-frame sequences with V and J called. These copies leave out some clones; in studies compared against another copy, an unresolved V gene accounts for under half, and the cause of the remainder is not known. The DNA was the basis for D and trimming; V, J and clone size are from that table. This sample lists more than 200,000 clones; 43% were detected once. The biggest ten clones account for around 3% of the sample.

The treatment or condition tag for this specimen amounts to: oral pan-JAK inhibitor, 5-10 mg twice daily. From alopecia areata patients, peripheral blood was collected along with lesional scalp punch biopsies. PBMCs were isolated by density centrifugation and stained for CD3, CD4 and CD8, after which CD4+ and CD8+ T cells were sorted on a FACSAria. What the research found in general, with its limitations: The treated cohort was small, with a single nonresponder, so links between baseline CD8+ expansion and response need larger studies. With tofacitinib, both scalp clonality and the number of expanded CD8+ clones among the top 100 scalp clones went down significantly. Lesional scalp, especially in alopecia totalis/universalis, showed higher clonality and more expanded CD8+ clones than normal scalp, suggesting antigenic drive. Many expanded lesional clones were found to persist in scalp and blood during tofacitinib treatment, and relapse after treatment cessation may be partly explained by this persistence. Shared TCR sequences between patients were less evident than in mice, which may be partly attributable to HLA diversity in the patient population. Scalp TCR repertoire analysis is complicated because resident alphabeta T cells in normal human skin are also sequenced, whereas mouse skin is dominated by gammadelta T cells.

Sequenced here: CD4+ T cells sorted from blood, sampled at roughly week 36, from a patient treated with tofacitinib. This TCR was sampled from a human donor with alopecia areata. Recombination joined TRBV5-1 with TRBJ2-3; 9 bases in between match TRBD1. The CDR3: CASSGQGPDTQYF. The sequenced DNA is TGCGCCAGCTCGGGACAGGGACCAGATACGCAGTATTTT.